This T cell receptor beta chain is drawn from a study of T-cell memory formation after mild COVID-19 (dated by TCRdb to the early 2020s). Background for the entire study: TCR sequence clusters from the two donors were found to be largely donor specific. The cohort comprised two young, previously healthy adult volunteers, one female and one male. In a couple of donors, T-cell clones that expanded and contracted after mild COVID-19 were tracked by sequencing TCRalpha and TCRbeta repertoires over time.

Ficoll-Paque density gradient centrifugation was used to isolate PBMCs. Overall study outcomes, separate from this receptor: From day 15 to 85, contracting clones showed balanced CD4/CD8 phenotypes, whereas a second wave of clones that expanded from day 15 to 37 leaned towards CD4+. Contracting CD4+ clones turned up mainly in the CM and EM memory subsets, whereas EMRA was where CD8+ clones were enriched. The second-wave clones that peaked on day 37 were not confirmed to be SARS-CoV-2 specific. The detection of some responding clones in pre-infection memory suggests that pre-existing cross-reactive memory T cells joined the SARS-CoV-2 response. The study included only a couple of mild cases, and larger cohorts that include severe cases with pre-infection samples were judged to be necessary.

Sequences MNHEY (CDR1) and SMNVEV (CDR2) are obtained from the germline V gene (reference sequence). The cysteine opens and the phenylalanine closes a CDR3 of 21 amino acids. The DNA shown is the 63-base CDR3, in frame from base 1. Trimming removed 1 base from V and 9 bases from J; the gene matches leave 24 bases unexplained. About this clonotype itself: Its antigen remains unidentified. Base qualities are missing; no much larger clone stands one base away.

Data came from an Illumina NovaSeq 6000. Using 5'RACE with constant-segment primers, TCRalpha and TCRbeta cDNA libraries were constructed, with sample barcodes and unique molecular identifiers added in the process. RNA was extracted from every sample with Trizol reagent. Amplification of the libraries took two PCR steps, and the second step added a second sample barcode plus Illumina TruSeq adapters. Libraries were sequenced on an Illumina NovaSeq with 2 x 150 bp paired-end reads. Processing in the source paper ran as follows. Reads were demultiplexed and collapsed into UMI-guided consensus sequences with migec v1.2.7. With mixcr v2.1.11, UMI consensuses were aligned to TRA and TRB V and J templates and assembled into clonotypes. A clonotype was counted as expanded or contracted only if both edgeR and NoisET called the change significant, with noise models trained on biological replicates. edgeR calls used a false discovery rate-adjusted p below 0.01 and a log2 fold-change threshold of 1. PCA with hierarchical clustering of max-normalized trajectories of the 1000 most abundant clonotypes was used as exploratory dynamics analysis. The CD4 or CD8 phenotype of responding clones was assigned using the separately sequenced CD4+ and CD8+ repertoires. TCRdb's own reprocessing of the public reads used fastp at Q25 and MiXCR and kept productive beta chains. When rows share a CDR3 protein, they turn into one entry using the most common DNA and genes. V and J calls and clone size were set by TCRdb, not the authors. Present in this sample are fewer than 600,000 distinct CDR3 sequences, approximately 21% of which were seen just once. The leading ten clones occupy 7% to 9% of the sample.

The sample comprised PBMCs or a T cell subset sorted from them (not recorded which). The rearrangement combines TRBV27 with TRBJ2-6; 7 middle bases align to TRBD1. The receptor was isolated from an adult woman who had mild COVID-19 (a few samples of this study predate the infection). The sample titles of this study are shuffled in the database, so cell type and time point are left out; the donor was told from shared clones. CDR3 loop: CASSLWSLTGSYRGMSNVLTF. The DNA sequence is as follows: TGTGCCAGCAGTTTATGGTCACTGACAGGGTCTTACAGGGGTATGAGCAACGTCCTGACTTTC.